A selection of T cell receptor beta chains follows, all from one sample in a study of T cells in localized non-small cell lung cancer. Some clones are missing from TCRdb's copy, which holds only in-frame ones; the method was immunoSEQ multiplex PCR. The sample includes fewer than 90,000 clones, roughly 80% of them seen just once. The source was PBMCs, collected before any cancer treatment. These receptors were collected from a man aged 35 to 69 with stage II squamous cell lung carcinoma. The CDR3 runs from the conserved cysteine through the conserved F or W. D genes are given only for firm matches. Size values are once, few and many counts, or a class for expanded clones, and some rows have none.

j_call: TRBJ2-7; d_call: -; clone_size: -; v_call: TRBV4-1; cdr3_nt: TGCGCCAGCAGCCAAGGGGGAAGCTCCTACGAGCAGTACTTC; cdr3_aa: CASSQGGSSYEQYF
j_call: TRBJ1-2; d_call: -; clone_size: -; v_call: TRBV7-9; cdr3_nt: TGTGCCAGCAGCTTAGCCCGGTCGGGGCCCCCGGGTGGCTACACCTTC; cdr3_aa: CASSLARSGPPGGYTF
j_call: TRBJ2-5; d_call: -; clone_size: -; v_call: TRBV7-3; cdr3_nt: TGTGCCAGCAGCTTACACGATTTGGAGACCCAGTACTTC; cdr3_aa: CASSLHDLETQYF
j_call: TRBJ1-2; d_call: -; clone_size: -; v_call: TRBV6-6; cdr3_nt: TGTGCCAGCAGTCCCGCCCAAACACCAGGGTCCAGGACCTTC; cdr3_aa: CASSPAQTPGSRTF
j_call: TRBJ2-1; d_call: -; clone_size: -; v_call: TRBV5-4; cdr3_nt: TGTGCCAGCAGATCTCAGGGAGGTGAGCAGTTCTTC; cdr3_aa: CASRSQGGEQFF
j_call: TRBJ1-2; d_call: -; clone_size: once; v_call: TRBV5-1; cdr3_nt: TGCGCCAGCAGCTTTAATGGAGGGGACTATGGCTACACCTTC; cdr3_aa: CASSFNGGDYGYTF
j_call: TRBJ2-1; d_call: -; clone_size: -; v_call: TRBV7-3; cdr3_nt: TGTGCCAGCAGCTTAAAGGCACATACTCAATATTCAGAGCAGTTCTTC; cdr3_aa: CASSLKAHTQYSEQFF
j_call: TRBJ2-1; d_call: -; clone_size: -; v_call: TRBV14; cdr3_nt: TGTGCCAGCAGCCAAGATAGGGGCGGAGTCTACAATGAGCAGTTCTTC; cdr3_aa: CASSQDRGGVYNEQFF
j_call: TRBJ2-1; d_call: -; clone_size: -; v_call: TRBV2; cdr3_nt: TGTGCCAGCAGTGAACAGGGTGAGCAGTTCTTC; cdr3_aa: CASSEQGEQFF
j_call: TRBJ2-5; d_call: TRBD1; clone_size: -; v_call: TRBV25-1; cdr3_nt: TGTGCCAGCAGTTCCAGCAGGACAGGCCAAGAGACCCAGTACTTC; cdr3_aa: CASSSSRTGQETQYF
j_call: TRBJ1-6; d_call: -; clone_size: -; v_call: TRBV28; cdr3_nt: TGTGCCAGCAGTACCCCGGGACGGAATAATTCACCCCTCCACTTT; cdr3_aa: CASSTPGRNNSPLHF
j_call: TRBJ2-3; d_call: -; clone_size: -; v_call: TRBV14; cdr3_nt: TGTGCCAGCAGCAGAGGGGGTCGGGATACGCAGTATTTT; cdr3_aa: CASSRGGRDTQYF
j_call: TRBJ2-2; d_call: TRBD2; clone_size: -; v_call: TRBV7-2; cdr3_nt: TGTGCCAGCAGCCGGTGGGGCGGGAGCACCGGGGAGCTGTTTTTT; cdr3_aa: CASSRWGGSTGELFF
j_call: TRBJ2-2; d_call: -; clone_size: -; v_call: TRBV6-4; cdr3_nt: TGTGCCAGCAGTGTATCCCCGAACACCGGGGAGCTGTTTTTT; cdr3_aa: CASSVSPNTGELFF
j_call: TRBJ1-6; d_call: -; clone_size: -; v_call: TRBV6-5; cdr3_nt: TGTGCCAGTTCTAATCGCAGGGACTATAATTCACCCCTCCACTTT; cdr3_aa: CASSNRRDYNSPLHF
j_call: TRBJ1-3; d_call: -; clone_size: -; v_call: TRBV5-1; cdr3_nt: TGCGCCAGCAGCTTGGGCCTGGGAAACACCATATATTTT; cdr3_aa: CASSLGLGNTIYF
j_call: TRBJ2-7; d_call: TRBD1; clone_size: -; v_call: TRBV4-1; cdr3_nt: TGCGCCAGCAGCCAAGGGACAGGAGAGCAGTACTTC; cdr3_aa: CASSQGTGEQYF
j_call: TRBJ2-3; d_call: -; clone_size: -; v_call: TRBV7-2; cdr3_nt: TGTGCCAGCAGCTTAGTGCTGGGGAGCGCAGATACGCAGTATTTT; cdr3_aa: CASSLVLGSADTQYF
j_call: TRBJ2-1; d_call: -; clone_size: -; v_call: TRBV27; cdr3_nt: TGTGCCAGCAGTTCGATCAGGGCGGACGGATCCTACAATGAGCAGTTCTTC; cdr3_aa: CASSSIRADGSYNEQFF
j_call: TRBJ2-7; d_call: -; clone_size: -; v_call: TRBV5-1; cdr3_nt: TGCGCCAGCAGAGCGGACAGCACCTACGAGCAGTACTTC; cdr3_aa: CASRADSTYEQYF
j_call: TRBJ1-3; d_call: -; clone_size: -; v_call: TRBV27; cdr3_nt: TGTGCCAGCAGTTCGGGGCTCTCTGGAAACACCATATATTTT; cdr3_aa: CASSSGLSGNTIYF
j_call: TRBJ2-1; d_call: -; clone_size: once; v_call: TRBV5-1; cdr3_nt: TGCGCCAGCAGACCTTCCCTAGGGGCAAATGAGCAGTTCTTC; cdr3_aa: CASRPSLGANEQFF
j_call: TRBJ2-7; d_call: -; clone_size: -; v_call: TRBV5-6; cdr3_nt: TGTGCCAGCAGCTTGGGGGCAGGGGTATCCTACGAGCAGTACTTC; cdr3_aa: CASSLGAGVSYEQYF
j_call: TRBJ1-3; d_call: -; clone_size: -; v_call: TRBV5-5; cdr3_nt: TGTGCCAGCAACGAGGGAGCCGCGGAGTCTGGAAACACCATATATTTT; cdr3_aa: CASNEGAAESGNTIYF
j_call: TRBJ2-3; d_call: -; clone_size: -; v_call: TRBV29-1; cdr3_nt: TGCAGCGTTGAAGTTATGCGGGAACGAGATACGCAGTATTTT; cdr3_aa: CSVEVMRERDTQYF
j_call: TRBJ2-5; d_call: -; clone_size: -; v_call: TRBV5-1; cdr3_nt: TGCGCCAGCAGCCGGGACTTCCAAGAGACCCAGTACTTC; cdr3_aa: CASSRDFQETQYF
j_call: TRBJ2-1; d_call: TRBD2; clone_size: few; v_call: TRBV7-3; cdr3_nt: TGTGCCAGCAGCTTAACCAAAGCGGGGGAACACAATGAGCAGTTCTTC; cdr3_aa: CASSLTKAGEHNEQFF
j_call: TRBJ2-7; d_call: TRBD2; clone_size: -; v_call: TRBV7-3; cdr3_nt: TGTGCCAGCAGCTTAGCGGGAGGCATATCCTACGAGCAGTACTTC; cdr3_aa: CASSLAGGISYEQYF
j_call: TRBJ1-3; d_call: -; clone_size: -; v_call: TRBV5-5; cdr3_nt: TGTGCCAGCAGCAGCCTGACAGCGGGGGGAAACACCATATATTTT; cdr3_aa: CASSSLTAGGNTIYF
j_call: TRBJ2-7; d_call: -; clone_size: -; v_call: TRBV5-1; cdr3_nt: TGCGCCAGCAGCTTGGTTCCGGGGGCGAGCTACGAGCAGTACTTC; cdr3_aa: CASSLVPGASYEQYF
j_call: TRBJ2-7; d_call: -; clone_size: -; v_call: TRBV18; cdr3_nt: TGTGCCAGCTCACCAAGGAGGGGTATGGACGAGCAGTACTTC; cdr3_aa: CASSPRRGMDEQYF
j_call: TRBJ2-1; d_call: -; clone_size: -; v_call: TRBV20-1; cdr3_nt: TGCAGTGCGGCGAAACATGAGCAGTTCTTC; cdr3_aa: CSAAKHEQFF
j_call: TRBJ1-2; d_call: -; clone_size: -; v_call: TRBV5-8; cdr3_nt: TGTGCCAGCAGAGACACCTCCTGGCCTACTGGCTACACCTTC; cdr3_aa: CASRDTSWPTGYTF
j_call: TRBJ2-3; d_call: -; clone_size: -; v_call: TRBV19; cdr3_nt: TGTGCCAGTAGTGGGGACCTTGCAGATACGCAGTATTTT; cdr3_aa: CASSGDLADTQYF
j_call: TRBJ1-1; d_call: TRBD1; clone_size: -; v_call: TRBV28; cdr3_nt: TGTGCCAGCAGCCGTGACAGGGGAGGAACTGAAGCTTTCTTT; cdr3_aa: CASSRDRGGTEAFF
j_call: TRBJ1-2; d_call: -; clone_size: -; v_call: TRBV5-8; cdr3_nt: TGTGCCAGCAGCTTGGAGGGGTCGTACTATGGCTACACCTTC; cdr3_aa: CASSLEGSYYGYTF
j_call: TRBJ2-7; d_call: -; clone_size: -; v_call: TRBV5-1; cdr3_nt: TGCGCCAGCAGCTTGGTGGTTAGCCCTTACGAGCAGTACTTC; cdr3_aa: CASSLVVSPYEQYF
j_call: TRBJ1-3; d_call: -; clone_size: few; v_call: TRBV9; cdr3_nt: TGTGCCAGCAGCCTCAGCGACGGCTCTGGAAACACCATATATTTT; cdr3_aa: CASSLSDGSGNTIYF
j_call: TRBJ1-2; d_call: -; clone_size: -; v_call: TRBV7-2; cdr3_nt: TGTGCCAGCAGCTTTGATAATAGGGGGAGCGGTGGCTACACCTTC; cdr3_aa: CASSFDNRGSGGYTF
j_call: TRBJ2-7; d_call: TRBD1; clone_size: few; v_call: TRBV28; cdr3_nt: TGTGCCAGCACCTTGGCAGGGGGATCCTACGAGCAGTACTTC; cdr3_aa: CASTLAGGSYEQYF
j_call: TRBJ2-3; d_call: -; clone_size: -; v_call: TRBV9; cdr3_nt: TGTGCCAGCAGCGTAGACCCAGCGGGGATCAGGGGGGATACGCAGTATTTT; cdr3_aa: CASSVDPAGIRGDTQYF
j_call: TRBJ1-2; d_call: -; clone_size: once; v_call: TRBV4-3; cdr3_nt: TGCGCCAGCAGCCAAGAACGCACCTATGGCTACACCTTC; cdr3_aa: CASSQERTYGYTF
j_call: TRBJ1-1; d_call: -; clone_size: -; v_call: TRBV4-1; cdr3_nt: TGCGCCAGCAGCCCAGAATCCCCGAGGGGGATGGCTTTCTTT; cdr3_aa: CASSPESPRGMAFF